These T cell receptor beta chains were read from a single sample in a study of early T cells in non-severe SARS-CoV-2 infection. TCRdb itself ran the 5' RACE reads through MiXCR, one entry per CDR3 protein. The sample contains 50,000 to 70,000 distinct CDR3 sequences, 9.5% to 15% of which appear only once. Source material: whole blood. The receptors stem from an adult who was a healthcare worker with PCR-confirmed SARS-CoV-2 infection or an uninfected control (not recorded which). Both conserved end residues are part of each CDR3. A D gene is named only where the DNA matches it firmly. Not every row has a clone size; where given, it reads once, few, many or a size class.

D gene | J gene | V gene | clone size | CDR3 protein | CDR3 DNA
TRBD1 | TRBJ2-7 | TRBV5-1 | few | CASSRDRPPAYEQYF | TGCGCCAGCAGCCGGGACAGGCCGCCCGCCTACGAGCAGTACTTC
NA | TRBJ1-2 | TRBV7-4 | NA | CASSFRGVAYGYTF | TGTGCCAGCAGCTTTAGAGGAGTAGCCTATGGCTACACCTTC
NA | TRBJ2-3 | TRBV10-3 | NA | CAISPEGGGPDTQYF | TGTGCCATCAGCCCCGAGGGGGGAGGCCCAGATACGCAGTATTTT
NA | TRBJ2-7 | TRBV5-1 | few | CASSDYSGNIYEQYF | TGCGCCAGCAGCGACTACAGTGGAAATATCTACGAGCAGTACTTC
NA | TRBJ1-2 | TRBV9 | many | CASSPTGLVVSGNYGYTF | TGTGCCAGCAGCCCCACCGGCCTAGTGGTTTCGGGCAACTATGGCTACACCTTC
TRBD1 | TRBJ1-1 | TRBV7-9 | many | CASSNGGGSVNTEAFF | TGTGCCAGCAGCAACGGAGGGGGCTCGGTGAACACTGAAGCTTTCTTT
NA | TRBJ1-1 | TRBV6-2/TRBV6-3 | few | CASSWTVNTEAFF | TGTGCCAGCAGTTGGACGGTGAACACTGAAGCTTTCTTT
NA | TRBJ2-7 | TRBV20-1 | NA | CSATGSPGEQYF | TGCAGTGCTACCGGGTCCCCCGGGGAGCAGTACTTC
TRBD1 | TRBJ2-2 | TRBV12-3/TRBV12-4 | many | CASRGQGAGTGELFF | TGTGCCAGCAGAGGACAGGGGGCAGGCACCGGGGAGCTGTTTTTT
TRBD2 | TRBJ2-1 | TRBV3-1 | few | CASSQVSGVQYNEQFF | TGTGCCAGCAGCCAAGTTAGCGGGGTACAATACAATGAGCAGTTCTTC
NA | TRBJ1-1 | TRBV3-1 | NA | CASSPLPRSVNTEAFF | TGTGCCAGCAGCCCACTCCCGAGGAGCGTGAACACTGAAGCTTTCTTT
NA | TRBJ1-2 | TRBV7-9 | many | CASSPPTVLHGYTF | TGTGCCAGCAGCCCCCCCACGGTGCTCCACGGCTACACCTTC
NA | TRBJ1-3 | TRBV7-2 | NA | CASSSGNSGNTIYF | TGTGCCAGCAGCTCTGGGAACTCTGGAAACACCATATATTTT
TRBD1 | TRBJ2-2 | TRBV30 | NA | CAHRGRSTGELFF | TGTGCCCATAGGGGGCGTTCGACCGGGGAGCTGTTTTTT
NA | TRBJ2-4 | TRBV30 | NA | CAWSVPRAAGNIQYF | TGTGCCTGGAGTGTACCACGGGCAGCGGGAAACATTCAGTACTTC
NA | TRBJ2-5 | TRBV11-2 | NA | CASSLGWQAKETQYF | TGTGCCAGCAGCTTAGGATGGCAGGCTAAAGAGACCCAGTACTTC
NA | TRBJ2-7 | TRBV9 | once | CASSVDVNSYEQYF | TGTGCCAGCAGCGTAGATGTAAACTCCTACGAGCAGTACTTC
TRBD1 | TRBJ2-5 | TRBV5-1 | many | CASRPDRVETQYF | TGCGCCAGCAGACCCGACAGGGTCGAGACCCAGTACTTC
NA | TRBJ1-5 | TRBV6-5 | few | CASSRPSQPQHF | TGTGCCAGCAGTCGGCCTAGTCAGCCCCAGCATTTT
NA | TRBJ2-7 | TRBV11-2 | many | CASSPIGYEQYF | TGTGCCAGCAGCCCTATAGGGTACGAGCAGTACTTC
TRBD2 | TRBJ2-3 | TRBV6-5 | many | CASSYRPAGGRDTQYF | TGTGCCAGCAGTTACCGTCCAGCGGGGGGACGAGATACGCAGTATTTT
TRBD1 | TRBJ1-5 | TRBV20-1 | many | CSARVEGQGDHQPQHF | TGCAGTGCTAGAGTGGAGGGACAGGGGGACCATCAGCCCCAGCATTTT
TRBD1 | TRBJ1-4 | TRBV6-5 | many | CASGQGQGMGKLFF | TGTGCCAGCGGACAGGGACAGGGTATGGGAAAACTGTTTTTT
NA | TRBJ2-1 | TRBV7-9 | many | CASSGQPPYNEQFF | TGTGCCAGCAGCGGACAGCCTCCCTACAATGAGCAGTTCTTC
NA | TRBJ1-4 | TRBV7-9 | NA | CASSLDGTNEKLFF | TGTGCCAGCAGCCTTGACGGGACTAATGAAAAACTGTTTTTT
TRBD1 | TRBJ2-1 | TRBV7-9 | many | CASSSPGQRDNEQFF | TGTGCCAGCAGCTCACCGGGACAGAGAGACAATGAGCAGTTCTTC
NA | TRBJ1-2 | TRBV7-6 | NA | CASSLGTSPNYGYTF | TGTGCCAGCAGCCTTGGGACGAGCCCTAACTATGGCTACACCTTC
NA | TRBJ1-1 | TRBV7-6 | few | CASSLVPGNTEAFF | TGTGCCAGCAGCTTAGTCCCGGGGAACACTGAAGCTTTCTTT
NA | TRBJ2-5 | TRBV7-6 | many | CASTHYPSSETQYF | TGTGCCAGCACCCACTACCCTAGCAGCGAGACCCAGTACTTC
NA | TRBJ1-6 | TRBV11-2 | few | CASSFEEYNSPLHF | TGTGCCAGCAGCTTCGAGGAGTATAATTCACCCCTCCACTTT
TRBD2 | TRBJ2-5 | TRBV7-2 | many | CASSFTSGGLQTQYF | TGTGCCAGCAGCTTCACTAGCGGGGGATTGCAGACCCAGTACTTC
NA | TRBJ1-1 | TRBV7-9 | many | CASSLPYTEAFF | TGTGCCAGCAGCTTACCCTACACTGAAGCTTTCTTT